The source of this TCR beta chain is a study of cytomegalovirus exposure and HLA in healthy donors (TCRdb year 2017). Broadly, across the study: According to an earlier analysis of 587 of the donors, about 190 million T cells yielded 100 million or so unique TCR beta sequences and about 300 Gb of sequence data. About 300 gigabases of sequencing data and approximately 85 million unique TCR sequences were included in an early release covering about 600 HLA-typed donors. Of the roughly 390 genotyped donors, 70% to 90% were placed in the genetic ancestry cluster associated with self-reported Caucasian donors. The study aimed to test whether cataloging public T cell receptors could reveal signatures of past pathogen exposure. The T cell repertoires of several hundred subjects were profiled by immunosequencing and related to cytomegalovirus serostatus. Along with the approximately 700-subject first cohort, a separate validation cohort of over 90 different subjects was used. To predict cytomegalovirus infection status, the study brought together high-throughput TCR immunosequencing, statistical association of individual TCRs with disease status, and machine learning. To study patterns of TCR occurrence, a later analysis re-analyzed previously published TCR beta repertoires from around 700 donors and added high-resolution HLA genotyping. Rather than using new phenotypic data, the later analysis identified candidate immune exposures from TCR beta sequences and from how often those sequences occurred across donors. An earlier analysis of around 640 of the donors used high-throughput TCR beta sequencing to judge whether each TCR beta V gene segment behaved as functional or pseudogenic. Donor age, sex, ethnicity and CMV serostatus were collected together with the repertoire data. A later genetic analysis used genome-wide SNP genotypes for about 65% of the 666 donors, treating that subset as a discovery cohort. All discovery cohort repertoires had been generated using a single sequencing platform. HLA typing included class I and class II loci at four-digit resolution. Typing coverage varied by locus: 629-630 donors for A, B, C, DRB1 and DQB1; 522 for DQA1; more than 600 for DPA1; roughly 450 for DPB1. About five DR-DQ haplotypes were treated as single units for association and clustering because of strong linkage in the cohort. Among around 400 genotyped donors of the cohort, an average of about 240,000 unique TCR beta nucleotide sequences was sequenced per donor, of which about 19% were non-productive. What the authors observed across the whole study: According to a later analysis, TCR association rates differed among HLA loci, with DRB1 alleles showing the most associated TCRs and HLA-C alleles showing the fewest. In a later analysis, several top co-occurrence clusters were reported to appear linked to parvovirus B19, influenza, CMV and Epstein-Barr virus. A further reported finding was that TCR beta sequences accurately predicted the HLA-A and HLA-B alleles for most subjects in the first cohort. The study listed 164 TCR beta chains as associated with cytomegalovirus. Most CMV-associated TCR beta chains appeared to be HLA-restricted in a later analysis, and the HLA associations seemed to be driven largely by CMV exposure. When HLA alleles, especially DR and DQ, strongly co-occurred, TCR associations were difficult to assign to individual alleles. Correlated functional status among segregating V segments might reflect linkage disequilibrium, but an unknown experimental factor could not be ruled out. Roughly uniform sequencing depth across donors was assumed in presence/absence analyses, although this assumption may not hold. A later genetic analysis reported fewer N-insertions in productive TCRs among donors in an Asian-associated ancestry cluster than the roughly 690-donor mean. A later analysis found that HLA-associated TCR beta chains were more clonally expanded and had lower generation probabilities than equally common non-associated chains. In an earlier analysis of a few hundred of the donors, most TCR beta V segments were observed in productive rearrangements about 87% or about 30% of the time, broadly matching IMGT annotations. The classifier was reported to diagnose cytomegalovirus status with high specificity and sensitivity in both the original cohort and the validation cohort. In vitro tests confirmed that a few of the cytomegalovirus-associated TCR beta chains recognize cytomegalovirus antigens. The earlier analysis of about 600 of the donors excluded some 15 rarely observed V segments, including chromosome 9 orphons, because counts were too low. V-gene and J-gene trimming of TCR beta chains was associated with a missense DCLRE1C variant in a later genetic analysis, and the association was replicated in an independent cohort. In a later analysis, 16,951 TCR beta sequences were associated with specific HLA alleles at a false discovery rate of 0.05. A cluster of highly shared sequence variants was judged likely to represent a technical artifact of the sequencing pipeline. For the cohort, immune exposure information was limited to CMV serostatus. Because HLA typing was missing for some donors at each locus, association tests included only the typed subset. It was suggested by the authors that the approach could potentially be generalized to other disease states and immunological phenotypes. The 87-base-pair reads could not distinguish some IMGT-functional V segments, including TRBV6-2 and TRBV6-3, so those segments were excluded. Most TCR sequences were observed very rarely across donors, whereas some public TCRs were present in many individuals. In this cohort, only TCR beta chains were sequenced, and detectable features were limited by the absence of alpha or paired-chain data.

The receptor library was made with the immunoSEQ multiplex PCR assay. For the multiplex PCR, a mixture combining 60 forward primers for TCR Vbeta segments and 13 reverse primers for TCR Jbeta segments was used. The CDR3 region of rearranged TCR beta genes was amplified from genomic DNA with a multiplex PCR assay. On the Illumina HiSeq System, the amplified TCR beta libraries were sequenced as 87-base-pair reads. The original methods were these. A later analysis counted about 80 million unique TCR beta chains across the 690 or so repertoires, and 10 million to 12 million of these chains were shared by at least two donors. Raw reads were error-corrected and collapsed into unique sequences with a nearest-neighbor algorithm that merged closely related sequences to remove PCR and sequencing errors. Alignment of CDR3 sequences to IMGT reference sequences was used to assign V, D and J gene segments. Each retained sequence needed at least a six-nucleotide match to both a V gene segment and a J gene segment. A rearrangement counted as productive if the CDR3 had no stop codons and remained in frame with V and J, and every other rearrangement counted as non-productive. Following IMGT convention, CDR3 was defined as the stretch from the second conserved V-encoded cysteine up to the conserved J-encoded phenylalanine. The earlier analysis of a few hundred of the donors excluded sequences that lacked an unambiguous match to a single V gene segment. An earlier analysis of under 750 of the donors called V segments functional above 56.7% productive rearrangements and segregating when the between-donor standard deviation exceeded 5%. A statistical classification framework was built to diagnose cytomegalovirus status from the catalog of TCR beta chain sequences. V and J gene assignment, in a later analysis, came from comparing TCR nucleotide sequences with IMGT/GENE-DB human TR gene sequences. A later analysis assigned CDR3 sequences and most-parsimonious VDJ recombination scenarios with the TCRdist pipeline. In a later analysis, each TCR beta chain was defined by its CDR3 amino acid sequence together with its V-gene family, and reads lacking a unique V-gene family were excluded. A later analysis removed 550 to 650 highly shared, low-generation-probability nucleotide sequences to deal with suspected cross-contamination and a sequencing artifact. For each public chain, a later analysis derived a clonal expansion index from normalized ranks of inferred template counts within each repertoire. Generation probabilities in a later analysis came from a VDJ recombination model fitted to out-of-frame rearrangements, and those results were checked against IGoR. In a later analysis, TCR-TCR, TCR-HLA and TCR-CMV co-occurrence was scored with hypergeometric tests, and a repertoire-size bias correction was applied to TCR pairs. False discovery rates were estimated in a later analysis by permuting HLA or CMV assignments 20 times. In a later analysis, co-occurring TCRs were grouped using DBSCAN, and TCRdist sequence similarity was added for clustering within HLA-allele-positive subsets. Repertoires with fewer than 30,000 or more than 120,000 public chains were left out of co-occurrence clustering, as were four to six repertoires with anomalous nucleotide sharing. TCRdb mirrors the immuneACCESS table, restricted to in-frame sequences. Some clones are absent from its copies; in checked studies, under half trace to an unresolved V gene, and the reason for the others is unknown. V and J calls and clone size are as listed in that table; D and trimming were resolved from the DNA. In this sample the table shows about 140,000 clones, 82% of which occur a single time. The ten most abundant clones make up 8.1% of the sample.

The cohort consisted of 600 to 700 healthy bone marrow donors. At the time of sampling, all cohort members were nominally healthy, though unrecorded immune exposures were likely present. The donor tested CMV seropositive, placing the donor among the 289 seropositive members of the cohort. A peripheral blood sample was provided by each donor, and peripheral blood mononuclear cells were used for TCR beta sequencing. The Qiagen DNeasy Blood Extraction Kit was used to extract genomic DNA from the blood cell samples. Trimming at the junction amounts to 5 bases on V and 1 base on J, and the germline ends lie 14 bases apart. Including the terminal cysteine and phenylalanine, the CDR3 comprises 15 residues. Only the CDR3 region is kept as DNA, spanning 45 bases read in frame from base 1. CDR1 and CDR2 are read off the germline V gene as MDHEN and SYDVKM. Comment on this clone: The antigen this receptor binds is unknown. Base qualities are not recorded, but no much larger clone differs from it by a single base.

This receptor was identified in a woman aged 45-60 years in good health and CMV-seropositive. The V and J genes are TRBV28 and TRBJ1-1, with the D segment identity uncertain. Sequencing was done on a sample of PBMCs. The nucleotide sequence is TGTGCCAGCAGTAAGTGGGCCACCAGGAACACTGAAGCTTTCTTT. Its translation reads: CASSKWATRNTEAFF.